Listed here is a single TCR beta chain. Its antigen is currently unknown. This record belongs to a study of multiple sclerosis patients with progressive multifocal leukoencephalopathy. Study outcomes and limitations: Findings may reflect JC virus infection or just general immunocompromise.

Time point denoted: time of PML onset. Between roughly 15 and 60 months of natalizumab therapy passed before PML developed in these natalizumab-treated patients. The assay was run at survey level. Sequencing used immunoSEQ multiplex PCR; TCRdb keeps in-frame clones, though not all of them. The sample carries about 30,000 clones, roughly 87% recorded once. The sample was PBMCs, taken from a patient treated with natalizumab. The sequence came from a human donor with progressive multifocal leukoencephalopathy.

Written as DNA, the CDR3 is TGTGCCAGCAGCCCTCATATGAACACTGAAGCTTTCTTT. It encodes CASSPHMNTEAFF. This chain uses TRBV7-3 with TRBJ1-1; D ambiguous. CDR3 length equals 13 residues. In germline, CDR1 is SGHTA, CDR2 FQGTGA. Trimming took 5 bases from V and 0 from J, leaving 7 bases between them.